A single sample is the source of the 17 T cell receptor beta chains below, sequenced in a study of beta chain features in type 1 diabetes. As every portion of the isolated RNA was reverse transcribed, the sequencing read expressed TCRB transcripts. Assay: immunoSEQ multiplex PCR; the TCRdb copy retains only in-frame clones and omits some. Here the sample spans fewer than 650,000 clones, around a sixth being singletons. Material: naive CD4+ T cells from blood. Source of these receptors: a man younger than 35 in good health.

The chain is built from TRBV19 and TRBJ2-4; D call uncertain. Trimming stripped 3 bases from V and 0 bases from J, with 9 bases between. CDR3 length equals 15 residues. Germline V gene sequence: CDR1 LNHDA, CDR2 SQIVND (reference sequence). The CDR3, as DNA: TGTGCCAGTAGTATCCGGGCGACAGCCAAAAACATTCAGTACTTC. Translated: CASSIRATAKNIQYF.

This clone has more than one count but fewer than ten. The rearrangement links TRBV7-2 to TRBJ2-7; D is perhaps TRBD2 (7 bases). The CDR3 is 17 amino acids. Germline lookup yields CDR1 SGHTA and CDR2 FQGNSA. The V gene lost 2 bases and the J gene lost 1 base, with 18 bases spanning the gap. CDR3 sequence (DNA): TGTGCCAGCAGCTTATACGCTGCGGGGGACATTTCCTACGAGCAGTACTTC. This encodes CASSLYAAGDISYEQYF.

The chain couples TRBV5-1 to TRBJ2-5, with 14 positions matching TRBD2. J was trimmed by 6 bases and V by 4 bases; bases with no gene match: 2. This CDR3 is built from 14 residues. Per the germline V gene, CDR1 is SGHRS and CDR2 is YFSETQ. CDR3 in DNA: TGCGCCAGCAGCGGGACTAGCGGGGGAAAGACCCAGTACTTC. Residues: CASSGTSGGKTQYF.

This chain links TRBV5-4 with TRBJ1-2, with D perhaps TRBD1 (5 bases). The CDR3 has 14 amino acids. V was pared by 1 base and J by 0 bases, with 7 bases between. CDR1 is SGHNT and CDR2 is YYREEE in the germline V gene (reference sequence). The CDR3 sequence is CASSLSRANYGYTF. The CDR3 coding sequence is TGTGCCAGCAGCTTGTCCAGGGCTAACTATGGCTACACCTTC.

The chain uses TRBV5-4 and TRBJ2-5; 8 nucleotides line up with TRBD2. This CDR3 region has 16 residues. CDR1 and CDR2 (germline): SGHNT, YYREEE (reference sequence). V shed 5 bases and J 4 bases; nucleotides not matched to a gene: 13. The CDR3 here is CASSSPGTSGVETQYF. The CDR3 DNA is TGTGCCAGCAGTTCCCCCGGGACTAGTGGGGTAGAGACCCAGTACTTC.

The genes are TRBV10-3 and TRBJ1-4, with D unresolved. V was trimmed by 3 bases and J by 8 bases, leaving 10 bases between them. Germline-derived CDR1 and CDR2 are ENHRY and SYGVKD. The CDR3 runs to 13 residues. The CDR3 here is CAISERAGEKLFF. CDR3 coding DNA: TGTGCCATCAGTGAACGGGCTGGAGAAAAACTGTTTTTT.

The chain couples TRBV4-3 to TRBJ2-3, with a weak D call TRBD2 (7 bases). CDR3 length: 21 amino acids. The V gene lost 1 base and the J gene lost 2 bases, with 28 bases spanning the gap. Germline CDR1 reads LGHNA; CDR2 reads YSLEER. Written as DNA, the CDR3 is TGCGCCAGCAGCCAAGGGGGTAGCTTTTCGGGGGGCCGAGCCTCCACAGATACGCAGTATTTT. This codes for CASSQGGSFSGGRASTDTQYF.

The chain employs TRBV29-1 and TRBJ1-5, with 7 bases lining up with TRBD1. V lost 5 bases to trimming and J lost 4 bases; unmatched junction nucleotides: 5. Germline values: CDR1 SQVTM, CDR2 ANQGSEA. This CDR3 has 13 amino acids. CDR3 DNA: TGCAGCGTTCAGCAGGGGGGAAATCAGCCCCAGCATTTT. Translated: CSVQQGGNQPQHF. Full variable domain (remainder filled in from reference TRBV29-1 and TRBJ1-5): SAVISQKPSRDICQRGTSLTIQCQVDSQVTMMFWYRQQPGQSLTLIATANQGSEATYESGFVIDKFPISRPNLTFSTLTVSNMSPEDSSIYLCSVQQGGNQPQHFGDGTRLSIL.

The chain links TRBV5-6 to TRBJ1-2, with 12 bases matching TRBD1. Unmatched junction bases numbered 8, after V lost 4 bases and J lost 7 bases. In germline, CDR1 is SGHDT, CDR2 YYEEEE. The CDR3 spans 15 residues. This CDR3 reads CASSIPGQGALGYTF. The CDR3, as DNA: TGTGCCAGCAGCATTCCGGGACAGGGGGCGCTTGGCTACACCTTC.

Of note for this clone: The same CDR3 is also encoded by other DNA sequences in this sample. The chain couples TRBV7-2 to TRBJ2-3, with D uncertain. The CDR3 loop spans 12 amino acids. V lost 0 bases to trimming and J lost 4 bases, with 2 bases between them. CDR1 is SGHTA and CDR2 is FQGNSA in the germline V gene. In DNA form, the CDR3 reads TGTGCCAGCAGCTTAGCGTCAGATACGCAGTATTTT. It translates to CASSLASDTQYF. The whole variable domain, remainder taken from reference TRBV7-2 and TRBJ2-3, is GAGVSQSPSNKVTEKGKDVELRCDPISGHTALYWYRQSLGQGLEFLIYFQGNSAPDKSGLPSDRFSAERTGGSVSTLTIQRTQQEDSAVYLCASSLASDTQYFGPGTRLTVL.

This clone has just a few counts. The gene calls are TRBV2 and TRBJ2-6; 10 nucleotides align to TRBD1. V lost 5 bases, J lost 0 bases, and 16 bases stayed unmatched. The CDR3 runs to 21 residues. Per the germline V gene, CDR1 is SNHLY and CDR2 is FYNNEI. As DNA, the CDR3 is TGTGCCAGCAGTAGGGGACAGGGGAATCCCTATTCTGACTCTGGGGCCAACGTCCTGACTTTC. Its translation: CASSRGQGNPYSDSGANVLTF.

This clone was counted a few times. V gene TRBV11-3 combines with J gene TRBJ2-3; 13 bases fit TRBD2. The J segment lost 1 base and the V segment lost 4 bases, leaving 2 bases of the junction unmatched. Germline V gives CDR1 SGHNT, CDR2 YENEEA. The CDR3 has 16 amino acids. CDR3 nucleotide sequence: TGTGCCAGCAGCTCCGGGACTAGCGGGGGCACAGATACGCAGTATTTT. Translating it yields CASSSGTSGGTDTQYF.

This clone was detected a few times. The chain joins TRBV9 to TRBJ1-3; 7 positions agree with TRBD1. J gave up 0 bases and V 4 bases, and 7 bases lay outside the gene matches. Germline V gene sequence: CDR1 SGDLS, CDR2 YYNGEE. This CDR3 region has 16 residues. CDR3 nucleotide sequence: TGTGCCAGCAGCACCAGGACAGGTCTCTCTGGAAACACCATATATTTT. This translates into CASSTRTGLSGNTIYF.

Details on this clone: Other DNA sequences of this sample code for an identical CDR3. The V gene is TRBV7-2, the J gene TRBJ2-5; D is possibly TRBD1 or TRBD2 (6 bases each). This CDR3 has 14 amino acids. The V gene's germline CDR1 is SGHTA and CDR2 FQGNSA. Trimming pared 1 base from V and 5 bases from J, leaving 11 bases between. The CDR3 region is CASSLGGGRETQYF. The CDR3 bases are TGTGCCAGCAGCTTAGGAGGGGGGCGGGAGACCCAGTACTTC.

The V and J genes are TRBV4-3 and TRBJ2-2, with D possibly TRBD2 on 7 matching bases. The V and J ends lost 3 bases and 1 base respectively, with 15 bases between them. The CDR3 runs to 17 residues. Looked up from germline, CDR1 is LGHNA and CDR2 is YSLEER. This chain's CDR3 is CASSQVAGAVNTGELFF. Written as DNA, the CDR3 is TGCGCCAGCAGCCAGGTCGCGGGGGCCGTGAACACCGGGGAGCTGTTTTTT.

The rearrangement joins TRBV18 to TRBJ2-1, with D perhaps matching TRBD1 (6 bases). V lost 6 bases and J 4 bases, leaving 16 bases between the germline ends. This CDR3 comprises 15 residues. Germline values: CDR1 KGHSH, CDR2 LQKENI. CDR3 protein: CASSLRGTQYNEQFF. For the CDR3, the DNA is TGTGCCAGCTCTCTTAGGGGGACACAGTACAATGAGCAGTTCTTC.

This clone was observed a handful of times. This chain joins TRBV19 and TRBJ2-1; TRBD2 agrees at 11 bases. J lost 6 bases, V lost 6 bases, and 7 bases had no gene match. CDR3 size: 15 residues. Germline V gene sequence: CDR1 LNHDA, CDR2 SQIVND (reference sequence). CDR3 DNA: TGTGCCAGTAGGTTACTAGCGGGAGTCCTCAATGAGCAGTTCTTC. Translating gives CASRLLAGVLNEQFF.